This TCR beta chain was identified in a study of T cell changes during pregnancy in multiple sclerosis. Germline values: CDR1 SGDLS, CDR2 YYNGEE. Germline trimming cut 2 bases from V and 3 bases from J; bases unmatched to any gene: 6. The CDR3 covers 17 residues. Assay: immunoSEQ multiplex PCR; the TCRdb copy retains only in-frame clones and omits some. Of 100,000 or so clones in the sample, around nine tenths were seen once. V usage is TRBV9 and J usage is TRBJ2-3, with 13 bases aligning to TRBD2. The receptor was derived from a female donor with multiple sclerosis, enrolled in a pregnancy study. The sequencing used peripheral blood, collected in the second trimester of pregnancy. The CDR3 DNA is TGTGCCAGCAGCGTCACTAGCGGGGGGGCTCTGACAGATACGCAGTATTTT. This sequence encodes CASSVTSGGALTDTQYF. Complete variable domain (other parts from reference TRBV9 and TRBJ2-3): DSGVTQTPKHLITATGQRVTLRCSPRSGDLSVYWYQQSLDQGLQFLIQYYNGEERAKGNILERFSAQQFPDLHSELNLSSLELGDSALYFCASSVTSGGALTDTQYFGPGTRLTVL.